This TCR beta chain derives from a study of a mutant IDH1 vaccine in newly diagnosed glioma. Study summary: Treated patients had a mean age of 40.4 years and an approximately 60% male, roughly 40% female split. Those enrolled had earlier been treated with radiotherapy, temozolomide, or both, mostly both. Study observations and caveats: Induction of immune responses by the vaccine occurred in more than 85% of patients.

Data came from immunoSEQ multiplex PCR; TCRdb stores just in-frame clones and leaves some out. The table has tens of thousands of clones, more than 60% seen once; the top ten hold 1.8%. Time point of the sample: baseline, week 1 (first vaccination visit). Treatment specified: pre-vaccination baseline after standard-of-care therapy. Trimming cost V 5 bases and J 2 bases; bases outside gene matches: 16. Germline CDR1 MGHRA, CDR2 YSYEKL. This CDR3 is built from 19 residues. This clone has a single count. The antigen is undetermined. The sequences come from PBMCs, collected from a glioma patient treated with radiotherapy, temozolomide or both. This rearrangement joins TRBV4-1 to TRBJ2-7; 12 bases line up with TRBD1. The receptor was derived from a woman aged 40 to 50 with glioma. The CDR3 spells CASSSPGTGGALDPYEQYF. In DNA, the CDR3 is TGCGCCAGCAGCTCCCCCGGGACAGGGGGCGCATTAGATCCCTACGAGCAGTACTTC.